This T cell receptor beta chain was observed in a study of radiotherapy plus CTLA-4 blockade in lung cancer. About the research overall: Disease control was achieved by approximately 32% of patients, and objective responses by around 17%.

This clone showed up just once. Its antigen is not identified. Chemo-refractory metastatic non-small-cell lung cancer patients were treated with focal radiation plus CTLA-4 blockade with ipilimumab. Sequenced by immunoSEQ multiplex PCR; TCRdb stores in-frame clones only, minus some. The data contain more than 75,000 clones, roughly 80% of them singletons. General study findings and limits: Best predicting response, reportedly, were early blood T cell clone dynamics, with interferon-beta.

From germline, CDR1 is SEHNR and CDR2 FQNEAQ (reference sequence). The V gene end was trimmed by 3 bases and the J gene end by 2 bases; junction bases not matched to a gene: 5. The CDR3 totals 16 residues. The chain couples TRBV7-9 to TRBJ2-2; 8 nucleotides agree with TRBD1. The sequence derives from a human donor with non-small cell lung cancer that progressed on radiotherapy plus ipilimumab. The starting material was peripheral blood, obtained from a patient treated with radiotherapy plus ipilimumab. CDR3 residues: CASSFRTGKNTGELFF. The CDR3 DNA sequence: TGTGCCAGCAGCTTTCGGACAGGGAAAAACACCGGGGAGCTGTTTTTT.